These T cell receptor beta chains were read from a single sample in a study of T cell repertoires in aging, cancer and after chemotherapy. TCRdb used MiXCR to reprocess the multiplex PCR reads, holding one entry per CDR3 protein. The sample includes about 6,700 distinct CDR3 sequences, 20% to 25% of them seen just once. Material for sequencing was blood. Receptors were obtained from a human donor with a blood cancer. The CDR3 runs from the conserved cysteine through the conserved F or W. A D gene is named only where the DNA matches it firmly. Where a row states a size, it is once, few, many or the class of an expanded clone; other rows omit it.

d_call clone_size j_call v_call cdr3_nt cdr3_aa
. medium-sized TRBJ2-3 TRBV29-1 TGCAGCGTTGTCCCAGGAGAAAAAAAGCAGTATTTT CSVVPGEKKQYF
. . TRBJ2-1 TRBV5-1 TGCGCCAGCAGCTTGGGGCAGACCTACAATGAGCAGTTCTTC CASSLGQTYNEQFF
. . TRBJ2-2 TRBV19 TGTGCCACTAGACCCGGGGGGCTGTTTTTT CATRPGGLFF
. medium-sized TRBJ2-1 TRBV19 TGTGCCAGTAGTATTTCGATAACCGGCAATGAGCAGTTCTTC CASSISITGNEQFF
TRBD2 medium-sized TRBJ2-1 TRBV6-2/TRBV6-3 TGTGCCAGCAGTTTACTAGCGGGACCCTACAATGAGCAGTTCTTC CASSLLAGPYNEQFF
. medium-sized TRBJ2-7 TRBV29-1 TGCAGCGTTACCGCCGCCCGGACGGGATCCTACGAGCAGTACTTC CSVTAARTGSYEQYF
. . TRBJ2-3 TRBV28 TGTGCCAGCAGACAAGCCCGGGGACACACAGATACGCAGTATTTT CASRQARGHTDTQYF
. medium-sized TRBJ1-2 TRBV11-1 TGTGCCAGCAGCTTGGGGGGACGAGAGGGCTACACCTTC CASSLGGREGYTF
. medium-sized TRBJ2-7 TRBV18 TGTGCCAGCTCACCACATGCGTTAGGCGAGCAGTACTTC CASSPHALGEQYF
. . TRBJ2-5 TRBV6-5 TGTGCCAGCAGTTATGCTGCGGAGACCCAGTACTTC CASSYAAETQYF
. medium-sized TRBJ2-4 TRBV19 TGTGCCAGTAGCGCGGGGAGTGGCGCCAAAAACATTCAGTACTTC CASSAGSGAKNIQYF
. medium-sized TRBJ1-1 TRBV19 TGTGCCAGTAGACCCCTACAGGGACCGATGAACACTGAAGCTTTCTTT CASRPLQGPMNTEAFF
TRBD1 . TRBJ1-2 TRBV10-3 TGTGCCATCAAGGGGGCAGTCGGCGGGGATGGCTACACCTTC CAIKGAVGGDGYTF
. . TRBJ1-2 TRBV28 TGTGCCAGCATAGGGATAGGGGTACCTAACTATGGCTACACCTTC CASIGIGVPNYGYTF
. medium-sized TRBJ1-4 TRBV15 TGTGCCACCAGCAGAGATGATTTGGGGTGGGCAGGGGTAAATGAAAAACTGTTTTTT CATSRDDLGWAGVNEKLFF
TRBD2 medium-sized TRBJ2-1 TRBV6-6 TGTGCCAGCAGTTGGATGACTAGCCGCTCCTACAATGAGCAGTTCTTC CASSWMTSRSYNEQFF
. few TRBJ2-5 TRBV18 TGTGCCAGCTCACCCGGGGTTCGAGAGACCCAGTACTTC CASSPGVRETQYF
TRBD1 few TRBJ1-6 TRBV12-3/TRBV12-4 TGTGCCAGCAGTTTATCAGGGGGCAATTCACCCCTCCACTTT CASSLSGGNSPLHF
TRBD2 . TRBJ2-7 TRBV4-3 TGCGCCAGCAGCCAAGCCCGGACTAGCGTTTACTACGAGCAGTACTTC CASSQARTSVYYEQYF
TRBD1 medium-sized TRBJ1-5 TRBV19 TGTGCCACCTCGGGACAGGGTCGTGGTCAGCCCCAGCATTTT CATSGQGRGQPQHF
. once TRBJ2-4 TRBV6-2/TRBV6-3 TGTGCCAGCAGTTACTACGGGCCCCCCGCCGAAAACATTCAGTACTTC CASSYYGPPAENIQYF
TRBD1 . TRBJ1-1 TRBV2 TGTGCCAGCAGCGAGAGACAGGGCCAAGCTTTCTTT CASSERQGQAFF
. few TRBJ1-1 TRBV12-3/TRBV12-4 TGTGCCAGCAGTTTACCGGCAGGTTTGATGAACACTGAAGCTTTCTTT CASSLPAGLMNTEAFF
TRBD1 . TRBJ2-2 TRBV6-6 TGTGCCAGCAGTTATCATACAGCCGGGACAGGGCACACCGGGGAGCTGTTTTTT CASSYHTAGTGHTGELFF
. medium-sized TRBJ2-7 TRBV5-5 TGTGCCAGCAGCTTGGCTCCTACGGCTTCCTACGAGCAGTACTTC CASSLAPTASYEQYF
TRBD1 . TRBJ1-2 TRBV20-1 TGCAGTGCTAGAGATCTCCAGGGGGCGACTAACTATGGCTACACCTTC CSARDLQGATNYGYTF
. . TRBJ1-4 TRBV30 TGTGCCTGGAGTGTACGGGCCGGGGGCTACAATGAAAAACTGTTTTTT CAWSVRAGGYNEKLFF
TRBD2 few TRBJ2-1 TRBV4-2 TGTGCCAGCAGCCAAGAGGCTAGCGGGAGGTACAATGAGCAGTTCTTC CASSQEASGRYNEQFF
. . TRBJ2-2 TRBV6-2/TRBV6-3 TGTGCCAGCACCTTTGTGTTCTCCGGGACCTTCAAGATCCGGGGCACCGGGGAGCTGTTTTTT CASTFVFSGTFKIRGTGELFF
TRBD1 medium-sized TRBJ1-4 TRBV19 TGTGCCAGTTCTGAAGGGGGCTTGAGTGAAAAACTGTTTTTT CASSEGGLSEKLFF
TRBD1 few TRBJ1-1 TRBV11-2 TGTGCCAGCAGCACCGGAGGGGGACAGATGAACACTGAAGCTTTCTTT CASSTGGGQMNTEAFF
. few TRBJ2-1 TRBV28 TGTGCCAGCAGTCCGCTGCGGCGTTCCACAAGGAATGAGCAGTTCTTC CASSPLRRSTRNEQFF
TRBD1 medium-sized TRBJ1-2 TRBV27 TGTGCCAGCAGTACAGACAGGGGGCATGGCTACACCTTC CASSTDRGHGYTF
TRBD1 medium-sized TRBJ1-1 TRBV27 TGTGCCAGCAGAGTTGACAGGGAAACTGAAGCTTTCTTT CASRVDRETEAFF
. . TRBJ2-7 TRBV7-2 TGTGCCAGCAGCCCCAAGGGGGGCAGGGGCCTCTACGAGCAGTACTTC CASSPKGGRGLYEQYF
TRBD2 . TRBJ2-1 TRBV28 TGTGCCAGCACGACTAGCGGGAGAAATCAGTTCTTC CASTTSGRNQFF
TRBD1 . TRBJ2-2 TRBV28 TGTGCCAGCAGAACAGGGGGCAACACCGGGGAGCTGTTTTTT CASRTGGNTGELFF
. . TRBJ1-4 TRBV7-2 TGTGCCAGCAGCTTTAGGCGGAGCGAACTGTTTTTT CASSFRRSELFF
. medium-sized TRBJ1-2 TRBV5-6 TGTGCCAGCAGGCCGCAGGGAGCTAACTATGGCTACACCTTC CASRPQGANYGYTF
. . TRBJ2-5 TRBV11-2 TGTGCCAGCAGCCGGGGAGTCCAAGAGACCCAGTACTTC CASSRGVQETQYF
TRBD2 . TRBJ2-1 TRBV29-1 TGCAGCGTTGGGGCTACTAGCGGGAGGAATGAGCAGTTCTTC CSVGATSGRNEQFF
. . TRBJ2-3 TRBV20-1 TGCAGTGCTGAACACCCGGATACGCAGTATTTT CSAEHPDTQYF
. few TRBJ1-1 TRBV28 TGTGCCAGCAGGTCGACCACTGAAGCTTTCTTT CASRSTTEAFF
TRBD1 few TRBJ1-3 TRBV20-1 TGCAGTGCTAGGGGACAGTTGGAGGGAAACACCATATATTTT CSARGQLEGNTIYF
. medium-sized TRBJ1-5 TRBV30 TGTGCCTGGAGTGCAGGGAACGGTCAAAATCAGCCCCAGCATTTT CAWSAGNGQNQPQHF
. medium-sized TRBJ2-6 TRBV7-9 TGTGCCAGCAGGAAAGCTGGGGCCAACGTCCTGACTTTC CASRKAGANVLTF
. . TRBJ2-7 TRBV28 TGTGCCAGCAGTTCTCCCGGACGGGTCTCCTACGAGCAGTACTTC CASSSPGRVSYEQYF
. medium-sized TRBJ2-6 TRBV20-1 TGCAGTGCTAGAGGGCGGGAACCCTCTGGGGCCAACGTCCTGACTTTC CSARGREPSGANVLTF
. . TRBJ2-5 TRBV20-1 TGCAGTGCTACGACTGGGGACGGGAGTAGAGAGACCCAGTACTTC CSATTGDGSRETQYF
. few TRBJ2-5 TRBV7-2 TGTGCCAGCAGCTTAATCCGCCTTGTGAAGACCCAGTACTTC CASSLIRLVKTQYF